The T cell receptor (beta chain) described here comes from a study of blood T cell repertoires in COVID-19. Study summary: Specimens from acute and convalescent COVID-19 originated in the United States, Italy and Spain.

How the authors handled the data: How many nucleated cells were present was estimated from reference gene primer amplification. Assay used: immunoSEQ multiplex PCR; TCRdb lists only in-frame clones, some missing. V and J calls and clone size are copied from that table; D and trimming were computed from the DNA. The data contain a few hundred thousand clones, around 90% of them singletons. The germline V gene has CDR1 MNHEY and CDR2 SMNVEV (reference sequence). The CDR3 has 14 residues. The ends were cut back, 6 bases at V and 3 bases at J, with 14 bases in the middle. Source material: peripheral blood. The TCR comes from a woman aged 40-49 years who had recovered from COVID-19. The rearrangement links TRBV27 to TRBJ1-1; D is ambiguous. Written as DNA, the CDR3 is TGTGCCAGCAGGGCGGCGGGCGGGCACACTGAAGCTTTCTTT. It codes for CASRAAGGHTEAFF.